Following are 18 T cell receptor beta chains from one sample sequenced in a study of OX40 agonist ivuxolimab in advanced cancers. Library preparation employed the immunoSEQ multiplex PCR assay. TCRdb carries this immuneACCESS record with in-frame sequences only. Its versions omit some clonotypes, under half of them owing to an unresolved V gene in the studies checked, with the rest unexplained. This sample has approximately 57,000 clones in its table, and 88% of those were observed once. Around 10% of the sample comes from the top ten. Source: CD4+ or CD8+ T cells sorted from blood, taken in a trial of the OX40 agonist ivuxolimab. The receptors derive from an adult with an advanced solid tumor such as melanoma, head and neck, liver or kidney cancer.

A word on this clone: The CDR3 does not end in the conserved phenylalanine or tryptophan, so this is likely a read error. This chain uses TRBV6-6 with TRBJ1-5; a possible D gene is TRBD1 (6 bases). The CDR3 runs to 14 residues. The germline gives CDR1 MNHNY, CDR2 SVGAGI (reference sequence). CDR3 protein: CAHGGGPDGQPQHL. In DNA, the CDR3 is TGTGCTCATGGGGGCGGGCCGGACGGTCAGCCCCAGCATCTT.

A word on this clone: Additional DNA sequences in this sample encode the identical CDR3. This chain links TRBV7-2 with TRBJ2-3; D remains ambiguous. CDR3 length: 15 residues. The germline V and J ends were trimmed by 1 base and 3 bases, with 11 bases remaining between them. Germline V lookup: CDR1 SGHTA, CDR2 FQGNSA. The DNA of the CDR3 is TGTGCCAGCAGCTTAGGGGTAACTGGTACAGATACGCAGTATTTT. Encoded protein: CASSLGVTGTDTQYF.

J is TRBJ2-1 and V is TRBV28; D unresolved. The CDR3 has 12 amino acids. Trimming stripped 5 bases from V and 8 bases from J, with 10 bases between. Germline CDR1 is MDHEN and CDR2 is SYDVKM. CDR3 DNA: TGTGCCAGCAGTACCTGGGGTGATGAGCAGTTCTTC. Its protein is CASSTWGDEQFF. Complete variable domain (other parts from reference TRBV28 and TRBJ2-1): DVKVTQSSRYLVKRTGEKVFLECVQDMDHENMFWYRQDPGLGLRLIYFSYDVKMKEKGDIPEGYSVSREKKERFSLILESASTNQTSMYLCASSTWGDEQFFGPGTRLTVL.

V and J are TRBV5-5 and TRBJ2-1, with TRBD2 matching over 8 bases. CDR3 length: 17 residues. Germline CDR1 reads SGHKS; CDR2 reads YYEKEE (reference sequence). J was trimmed by 8 bases and V by 4 bases; bases with no gene match: 17. The CDR3 nucleotides read TGTGCCAGCAGCGGACGACAAGCGGGAGTGTTTTTATATGAGCAGTTCTTC. The encoded protein is CASSGRQAGVFLYEQFF. The full variable domain, in which reference TRBV5-5 and TRBJ2-1 provide the parts outside the CDR3, is DAGVTQSPTHLIKTRGQQVTLRCSPISGHKSVSWYQQVLGQGPQFIFQYYEKEERGRGNFPDRFSARQFPNYSSELNVNALLLGDSALYLCASSGRQAGVFLYEQFFGPGTRLTVL.

The V call is TRBV9, the J call TRBJ1-5; TRBD1 is a possible D gene (6 bases). This CDR3 has 16 residues. Trimming shortened V by 4 bases and J by 3 bases, and 17 bases separated the two germline ends. Looked up from germline, CDR1 is SGDLS and CDR2 is YYNGEE. Written as DNA, the CDR3 is TGTGCCAGCAGCCCGGGGGCCCCTAACCTCAATCAGCCCCAGCATTTT. This translates into CASSPGAPNLNQPQHF.

The genes are TRBV19 and TRBJ1-1, with unresolved D. From germline, CDR1 is LNHDA and CDR2 SQIVND (reference sequence). V shed 2 bases and J shed 10 bases, with 17 bases lying between them. The CDR3 sequence is 14 residues long. As DNA, the CDR3 is TGTGCCAGTAGTATACCGGGAACCCGATTGGGAGCTTTCTTT. Translated, it gives CASSIPGTRLGAFF.

In its sample, this clone was seen a few times. CDR3 DNA sequence: TGTGCCAGCAGTCCGGGACAGGGGGCTGGCTACACCTTC. Amino acids: CASSPGQGAGYTF. V is TRBV6-5 and J is TRBJ1-2; TRBD1 matches 12 bases. J gave up 7 bases and V 5 bases, and 2 bases lay outside the gene matches. This CDR3 region has 13 residues. Germline-derived CDR1 and CDR2 are MNHEY and SVGAGI.

The chain employs TRBV7-9 and TRBJ1-1; D is possibly TRBD1 (6 bases). V was trimmed by 7 bases and J by 11 bases, leaving 14 bases between them. The CDR3 covers 11 residues. Per the germline V gene, CDR1 is SEHNR and CDR2 is FQNEAQ (reference sequence). The CDR3 nucleotides read TGTGCCAGCATCCTAGGGGGTTTGGCTTTCTTT. This gives the protein CASILGGLAFF.

The rearrangement joins TRBV4-1 to TRBJ2-7; tentatively, D is TRBD2 (7 bases). Germline V gene lookup returns CDR1 MGHRA and CDR2 YSYEKL. The V and J ends lost 3 bases and 1 base respectively, with 13 bases between them. The CDR3 spans 15 residues. CDR3 DNA: TGCGCCAGCAGCCAGACTAGCAGGGGATCCTACGAGCAGTACTTC. This encodes CASSQTSRGSYEQYF.

The genes are TRBV7-9 and TRBJ2-6; D remains unclear. The V gene lost 1 base and the J gene lost 5 bases, with 9 bases spanning the gap. In germline, CDR1 is SEHNR, CDR2 FQNEAQ (reference sequence). The CDR3 has 15 residues. CDR3 sequence reads: CASSLVLGWANVLTF. The CDR3 nucleotides read TGTGCCAGCAGCTTAGTACTGGGGTGGGCCAACGTCCTGACTTTC.

This clone was observed a few times. This chain uses TRBV7-6 with TRBJ1-3; 7 nucleotides align to TRBD1. The V segment lost 5 bases and the J segment 4 bases; nucleotides outside the gene matches: 8. The CDR3 loop spans 15 amino acids. CDR1 and CDR2 from the germline V gene are SGHVS and FNYEAQ. The CDR3 DNA reads TGTGCCAGCAGCAAACAGAGGGGGCCCGGAAACACCATATATTTT. Translating it yields CASSKQRGPGNTIYF.

The V call is TRBV2, the J call TRBJ1-2; no firm D call. This CDR3 region has 10 residues. V was cut by 8 bases and J by 5 bases, with 6 bases left in between. Germline V lookup: CDR1 SNHLY, CDR2 FYNNEI. The DNA for the CDR3 is TGTGCCAGCTCCCAGTATGGCTACACCTTC. This gives the protein CASSQYGYTF.

The rearrangement links TRBV11-2 to TRBJ2-5, with 8 bases that match TRBD2. The CDR3 loop spans 15 amino acids. V dropped 5 bases and J dropped 5; count of bases not matched to a gene: 10. The germline V gene has CDR1 SGHAT and CDR2 FQNNGV. CDR3 in DNA: TGTGCCAGCAGCATACCGGGGGGGGCCGGTGAGACCCAGTACTTC. Its protein is CASSIPGGAGETQYF.

The rearrangement links TRBV2 to TRBJ2-5; 9 bases line up with TRBD1. After removal of 4 bases from V and 3 bases from J, the junction contained 3 bases not matched to a gene. Germline CDR1 reads SNHLY; CDR2 reads FYNNEI. There are 14 residues in the CDR3. CDR3 DNA sequence: TGTGCCAGCAGTGGGGGGACAGGGAAAGAGACCCAGTACTTC. It yields the protein CASSGGTGKETQYF.

The V gene is TRBV19, the J gene TRBJ2-7; TRBD1 agrees at 10 bases. This CDR3 spans 15 amino acids. Germline CDR1 LNHDA, CDR2 SQIVND (reference sequence). With 8 bases clipped from V and 3 bases from J, the junction kept 10 bases outside the gene matches. CDR3 in DNA: TGTGCCAGTGATACCTGGGGGGACAGGGGCTACGAGCAGTACTTC. This encodes CASDTWGDRGYEQYF.

V gene TRBV5-1 combines with J gene TRBJ1-1; D ambiguous. V lost 1 base to trimming and J lost 1 base, with 5 bases between them. This CDR3 region has 13 residues. Germline values: CDR1 SGHRS, CDR2 YFSETQ. CDR3 amino acids: CASSLTRNTEAFF. For the CDR3, the DNA is TGCGCCAGCAGCTTGACACGGAACACTGAAGCTTTCTTT.

J is TRBJ1-3 and V is TRBV7-9, with TRBD1 identical over 8 bases. The V gene end was trimmed by 1 base and the J gene end by 0 bases; junction bases not matched to a gene: 5. Per the germline V gene, CDR1 is SEHNR and CDR2 is FQNEAQ (reference sequence). CDR3 size: 17 residues. The CDR3 region is CASSLVSGGISGNTIYF. CDR3 DNA sequence: TGTGCCAGCAGCTTAGTTTCAGGGGGCATCTCTGGAAACACCATATATTTT.

The chain links TRBV2 to TRBJ1-1; maybe TRBD1 (5 bases). Germline CDR1 and CDR2: SNHLY and FYNNEI. This CDR3 spans 13 amino acids. V gave up 9 bases and J gave up 0 bases, with 11 bases separating them. CDR3 DNA sequence: TGTGCCAGGAGACAGCCAATGAACACTGAAGCTTTCTTT. Its translation is CARRQPMNTEAFF.